The 24 T cell receptor beta chains below were found in one sample sequenced in a study of shared clonotypes between healthy human individuals. Clones were read by immunoSEQ multiplex PCR, and TCRdb kept only the in-frame ones, dropping some. The table includes approximately 650,000 clones, around 95% detected once. Cells designated naive CD8 were CD45RO-negative and were positively selected for CCR7, with terminally differentiated effector memory CD45RA+ cells excluded. Sequenced input: naive CD8+ T cells sorted from blood. The receptor set was obtained from a woman in her thirties in good health.

The V and J genes are TRBV7-9 and TRBJ1-1; tentatively, D is TRBD1 (5 bases). Per germline, CDR1 SEHNR and CDR2 FQNEAQ (reference sequence). CDR3 length: 14 residues. V was trimmed by 8 bases and J by 0 bases, leaving 13 bases between them. CDR3 bases: TGTGCCAGCGGGTGGGGGGGACTGAACACTGAAGCTTTCTTT. Translating it yields CASGWGGLNTEAFF. Supplemented by reference TRBV7-9 and TRBJ1-1, the full variable domain reads DTGVSQNPRHKITKRGQNVTFRCDPISEHNRLYWYRQTLGQGPEFLTYFQNEAQLEKSRLLSDRFSAERPKGSFSTLEIQRTEQGDSAMYLCASGWGGLNTEAFFGQGTRLTVV.

The chain links TRBV10-3 to TRBJ2-7, with D perhaps TRBD1 or TRBD2 (5 bases each). This CDR3 contains 13 residues. The germline CDR1 and CDR2 sequences are ENHRY and SYGVKD. V was shortened by 4 bases and J by 7 bases, with 14 bases between the two germline ends. The CDR3 here is CAISAVNWGEQYF. For the CDR3, the DNA is TGTGCCATCAGTGCGGTCAATTGGGGGGAGCAGTACTTC.

This clone has a handful of counts. The rearrangement links TRBV9 to TRBJ2-1; 10 bases fit TRBD1. V lost 4 bases, J lost 5 bases, and 9 bases stayed unmatched. The length of the CDR3 is 16 residues. Germline CDR1 is SGDLS and CDR2 is YYNGEE. CDR3 in amino acids: CASSLARDRGDNEQFF. DNA for the CDR3: TGTGCCAGCAGCTTAGCCCGGGACAGGGGAGACAATGAGCAGTTCTTC. The full variable domain, rest sourced from reference TRBV9 and TRBJ2-1, is DSGVTQTPKHLITATGQRVTLRCSPRSGDLSVYWYQQSLDQGLQFLIQYYNGEERAKGNILERFSAQQFPDLHSELNLSSLELGDSALYFCASSLARDRGDNEQFFGPGTRLTVL.

The chain recombines TRBV30 with TRBJ1-2; D ambiguous. Germline V gene sequence: CDR1 GTSNPN, CDR2 SVGIG (reference sequence). The V end lost 3 bases, the J end lost 0 bases, and 8 bases lay between the germline ends. CDR3 length equals 13 residues. CDR3 nucleotide sequence: TGTGCCTGGAGACTACCAGCTAACTATGGCTACACCTTC. The encoded protein is CAWRLPANYGYTF. Combining the CDR3 with reference TRBV30 and TRBJ1-2 gives the whole variable domain SQTIHQWPATLVQPVGSPLSLECTVEGTSNPNLYWYRQAAGRGLQLLFYSVGIGQISSEVPQNLSASRPQDRQFILSSKKLLLSDSGFYLCAWRLPANYGYTFGSGTRLTVV.

J is TRBJ2-7 and V is TRBV2; maybe TRBD1 (5 bases). Germline CDR1 reads SNHLY; CDR2 reads FYNNEI. The V end was cut by 7 bases, the J end by 2 bases, with 12 bases between. There are 13 residues in the CDR3. CDR3 bases: TGTGCCAGCACTATGACAGTTACCTACGAGCAGTACTTC. As protein: CASTMTVTYEQYF.

For this clone: Different DNA sequences within this sample yield the same CDR3. The J gene is TRBJ2-3, the V gene TRBV27; no firm D call. The CDR3 extends over 12 amino acids. CDR1 and CDR2 (germline): MNHEY, SMNVEV (reference sequence). Deletions cut 4 bases from V and 3 bases from J, with 5 bases between. The CDR3 here is CASSSQTDTQYF. In DNA form, the CDR3 reads TGTGCCAGCAGTTCACAGACAGATACGCAGTATTTT.

This chain joins TRBV21-1 and TRBJ2-7; no check of the table's D call, TRBD1, against the DNA was made. TRBV21-1 is reported as a pseudogene. The length of the CDR3 is 13 residues. This CDR3 is CASSKEGQPEQYF. CDR3 nucleotides: TGTGCCAGCAGCAAAGAGGGACAGCCGGAGCAGTACTTC.

DNA for the CDR3: TGTGCCAGCAGTTTACTACCCGGAAGGCAGTATTTT. It yields the protein CASSLLPGRQYF. The chain employs TRBV7-6 and TRBJ2-3; D uncertain. This CDR3 is built from 12 residues. In germline, CDR1 is SGHVS, CDR2 FNYEAQ. Deletions cut 6 bases from V and 11 bases from J, with 15 bases between.

The V gene is TRBV2, the J gene TRBJ2-1, with 13 bases fitting TRBD2. The CDR3 runs to 16 residues. V gave up 6 bases and J gave up 8 bases; unmatched junction bases: 10. The V gene's germline CDR1 is SNHLY and CDR2 FYNNEI. The CDR3 here is CASRRRTSGSFHEQFF. In DNA, the CDR3 is TGTGCCAGCAGAAGAAGGACTAGCGGGAGTTTTCATGAGCAGTTCTTC.

The V call is TRBV7-6, the J call TRBJ2-1; perhaps D is TRBD1 or TRBD2 (6 bases each). Trimming took 1 base from V and 4 from J, leaving 11 bases between them. CDR1 is SGHVS, CDR2 FNYEAQ, per germline. The CDR3 is made up of 15 amino acids. In DNA form, the CDR3 reads TGTGCCAGCAGCTTAGGTGGGGGGCCGTACAATGAGCAGTTCTTC. It codes for CASSLGGGPYNEQFF.

The J gene is TRBJ1-2, the V gene TRBV2, with 7 nucleotides matching TRBD1. There are 14 residues in the CDR3. The germline gives CDR1 SNHLY, CDR2 FYNNEI. V lost 4 bases, J lost 2 bases, and 4 bases stayed unmatched. In nucleotides, the CDR3 is TGTGCCAGCAGTGGGCAGGGGGGAAACTATGGCTACACCTTC. It translates to CASSGQGGNYGYTF.

This chain uses TRBV19 with TRBJ1-1; 7 positions match TRBD1. V dropped 5 bases and J dropped 0; count of bases not matched to a gene: 6. This CDR3 contains 15 residues. The germline V gene has CDR1 LNHDA and CDR2 SQIVND (reference sequence). The CDR3 region has the DNA TGTGCCAGTAGTGAGAGACAGGGCCTGAACACTGAAGCTTTCTTT. Translation: CASSERQGLNTEAFF.

This chain links TRBV11-2 with TRBJ2-1; D gene uncertain. CDR1 is SGHAT, CDR2 FQNNGV, per germline. The CDR3 is 14 amino acids. Trimming took 6 bases from V and 4 from J, leaving 13 bases between them. The CDR3 region is CASSAWTGYNEQFF. DNA of the CDR3: TGTGCCAGCAGTGCATGGACCGGGTACAATGAGCAGTTCTTC.

The V and J genes are TRBV5-6 and TRBJ2-6; possible D gene TRBD2, 5 bases. Trimming took 4 bases from V and 4 from J, leaving 15 bases between them. Germline CDR1 and CDR2: SGHDT and YYEEEE. CDR3 length: 16 amino acids. The CDR3 DNA reads as TGTGCCAGCAGCCAAGCGGTAGAGTTAGGGGCCAACGTCCTGACTTTC. Translated: CASSQAVELGANVLTF.

The chain couples TRBV11-2 to TRBJ2-5, with D uncertain. The DNA end is a closer match to TRBJ2-7, so the J assignment may be wrong. There are 14 residues in the CDR3. CDR1 and CDR2 from the germline V gene are SGHAT and FQNNGV. CDR3 bases: TGTGCCAGCAGCTTAGTGGAGAGAGGCTACGAGCAGTACTTC. Translated, it gives CASSLVERGYEQYF.

The chain couples TRBV19 to TRBJ2-7, with no clear D. The ends were cut back, 2 bases at V and 3 bases at J, with 8 bases in the middle. The CDR3 sequence is 13 residues long. Per the germline V gene, CDR1 is LNHDA and CDR2 is SQIVND (reference sequence). CDR3 protein: CASSIMVYYEQYF. The CDR3 DNA follows: TGTGCCAGTAGTATAATGGTATACTACGAGCAGTACTTC.

The rearrangement links TRBV6-5 to TRBJ2-3; D gene ambiguous. The germline V and J ends were trimmed by 0 bases and 3 bases, with 10 bases remaining between them. The CDR3 has 15 residues. Germline CDR1 and CDR2: MNHEY and SVGAGI. CDR3 amino acids: CASSYSVLGTDTQYF. The CDR3 region has the DNA TGTGCCAGCAGTTACTCTGTCCTAGGGACAGATACGCAGTATTTT.

The chain joins TRBV6-5 to TRBJ2-1; TRBD1 agrees at 10 bases. The CDR3 is 13 amino acids. CDR1 is MNHEY and CDR2 is SVGAGI in the germline V gene. V was pared by 2 bases and J by 12 bases, with 4 bases of the junction left unmatched. The DNA for the CDR3 is TGTGCCAGCAGTTACCTGACAGGGGGCGGGCAGTTCTTC. Protein product: CASSYLTGGGQFF.

This clone has just one count. This rearrangement joins TRBV19 to TRBJ2-7; D gene ambiguous. V lost 4 bases and J lost 3, with 7 bases in between. Germline CDR1 is LNHDA and CDR2 is SQIVND (reference sequence). The CDR3 consists of 12 residues. CDR3 sequence reads: CASSTTHYEQYF. DNA for the CDR3: TGTGCCAGTAGTACGACTCACTACGAGCAGTACTTC.

Regarding this clone: Other DNA sequences in the sample encode the same CDR3. The V call is TRBV14, the J call TRBJ2-7, with 8 bases identical to TRBD2. Trimming cost V 5 bases and J 0 bases; bases outside gene matches: 3. Germline V gives CDR1 SGHDN, CDR2 FVKESK. CDR3 length: 14 residues. DNA for the CDR3: TGTGCCAGCAGCATTGCGGGGGGCTCCTACGAGCAGTACTTC. Its translation: CASSIAGGSYEQYF.

The CDR3 sequence is CASSLVGWADEAFF. Written as DNA, the CDR3 is TGTGCCAGCAGCTTAGTAGGTTGGGCTGATGAAGCTTTCTTT. This sequence joins TRBV7-8 and TRBJ1-1; D is unresolved. Looked up from germline, CDR1 is SGHVS and CDR2 is FQNEAQ. V shed 1 base and J shed 7 bases, with 13 bases lying between them. The CDR3 extends over 14 amino acids.

The V and J genes are TRBV9 and TRBJ2-3, with D perhaps TRBD2 (7 bases). There are 14 residues in the CDR3. The V gene lost 3 bases and the J gene lost 1 base, with 9 bases spanning the gap. Per germline, CDR1 SGDLS and CDR2 YYNGEE. CDR3: CASSGGGGTDTQYF. CDR3 in DNA: TGTGCCAGCAGCGGGGGGGGCGGCACAGATACGCAGTATTTT.

The V gene is TRBV5-6, the J gene TRBJ2-7; 9 nucleotides align to TRBD2. Germline CDR1 reads SGHDT; CDR2 reads YYEEEE. With 4 bases clipped from V and 2 bases from J, the junction kept 7 bases outside the gene matches. The CDR3 has 15 amino acids. Here the CDR3 reads CASSPMTSGPYEQYF. As DNA, the CDR3 is TGTGCCAGCAGCCCAATGACTAGCGGACCCTACGAGCAGTACTTC. Looking up the rest from reference TRBV5-6 and TRBJ2-7 gives the full variable domain: DAGVTQSPTHLIKTRGQQVTLRCSPKSGHDTVSWYQQALGQGPQFIFQYYEEEERQRGNFPDRFSGHQFPNYSSELNVNALLLGDSALYLCASSPMTSGPYEQYFGPGTRLTVT.

This rearrangement joins TRBV28 to TRBJ2-1; 8 nucleotides agree with TRBD1. Trimming cost V 4 bases and J 3 bases; bases outside gene matches: 8. The CDR3 spans 16 residues. The V gene's germline CDR1 is MDHEN and CDR2 SYDVKM. CDR3 DNA: TGTGCCAGCAGTTCAGGACTTGACAGGGGCTACAATGAGCAGTTCTTC. Protein: CASSSGLDRGYNEQFF.